This T cell receptor (beta chain) is from a study of beta chain features in type 1 diabetes. Study-wide results and caveats: The study notes PCR might favor shorter templates equally in patients and controls. The VDJ junctions of type 1 diabetes patients carried fewer insertions and more deletions.

About this clone itself: The antigen is undetermined.

Since all of the isolated RNA was reverse transcribed, expressed TCRB transcripts were what got sequenced. The data were produced by immunoSEQ multiplex PCR, yet TCRdb's version contains in-frame clones alone and is incomplete. The table shows around 330,000 clones, with approximately 11% occurring only once. Losses at the gene ends were 0 bases for V and 3 bases for J; bases not matched to a gene: 4. CDR3 length: 18 amino acids. CDR1 and CDR2 (germline): SGHNT, YYREEE (reference sequence). V and J are TRBV5-4 and TRBJ2-2; TRBD2 matches at 14 bases. This sequence originates from a woman aged 25 to 39 in good health. The sample taken for sequencing was naive CD4+ T cells from blood. The CDR3 sequence is CASSLVRLAGGDTGELFF. The CDR3 nucleotides are TGTGCCAGCAGCTTGGTCAGACTAGCGGGAGGGGACACCGGGGAGCTGTTTTTT.